The T cell receptor (beta chain) under discussion was sequenced for a study of T cells in Graves' hyperthyroidism and ophthalmopathy. This clonotype was seen at least ten times. RNA transcripts gave rise to amplified TCR beta CDR3 regions. Researchers ran a first-round RT-PCR on the TCR CDR3 using the HTBI primer set. TCRdb re-called the multiplex PCR reads through MiXCR, storing one row per CDR3 protein. In the table there are about 400,000 distinct CDR3 sequences, about 15% of which are singletons. CDR1 MNHEY and CDR2 SVGEGT come from the germline V gene. Trimming removed 5 bases from V and 6 bases from J; junction bases left unmatched: 11. The CDR3 totals 15 residues.

This TCR was recovered from a woman aged 30 to 39 with Graves' hyperthyroidism. Sequenced: blood. The V call is TRBV6-2 or TRBV6-3, the J call TRBJ2-7, with 9 bases identical to TRBD1. CDR3 protein: CASSRPGTGPLEQYF. The DNA for the CDR3 is TGTGCCAGCAGTCGACCCGGGACAGGGCCCCTCGAGCAGTACTTC.